The T cell receptor (beta chain) described here comes from a study of Graves' ophthalmopathy and Graves' hyperthyroidism listed by TCRdb under 2018. With respect to the entire study: Peripheral blood was collected at initial diagnosis, before any treatment. To tell Graves' ophthalmopathy apart from Graves' hyperthyroidism, and to predict which patients would progress to ophthalmopathy, the study relied on TCR beta repertoire signatures. In total, 135 blood samples were TCR-sequenced: 40 to 45 ophthalmopathy, around 75 hyperthyroidism and approximately 17 hyperthyroidism-to-ophthalmopathy patients. To explore V-J signatures that distinguish ophthalmopathy from hyperthyroidism, a discovery set of 95 to 100 patients was enrolled, made up of under 50 with ophthalmopathy and some 60 with stable hyperthyroidism. The independent validation cohort included under 20 hyperthyroidism patients plus 17 patients who later progressed from hyperthyroidism to ophthalmopathy. T-cell repertoires of thyroid tissue and blood were compared in several hyperthyroidism patients. After sampling, hyperthyroidism patients received methimazole starting at 30 mg daily, and ophthalmopathy patients received high-dose intravenous methylprednisolone. The 100 discovery patients were randomly divided into training and test sets at a 7:3 ratio. Study-wide conclusions, independent of this receptor: In validation, the model predicted ophthalmopathy progression with about 71% sensitivity and about 73% specificity; approximately 12 predicted patients were CT-confirmed with GO in a median of approximately 6.5 months. Most expanded thyroid clonotypes with frequency above 0.001 were also detected in blood, suggesting blood repertoires may reflect the thyroid immune response. Sample size was not statistically predetermined, and group allocation was not concealed from the investigators. In cross-validation, the 13-signature model distinguished ophthalmopathy from stable hyperthyroidism with less than 90% sensitivity and 81% to 82% specificity, while in the test set the corresponding values were roughly 80% and 75%.

Stable hyperthyroidism was defined as no progression to ophthalmopathy within 18 months of follow-up. Hyperthyroidism patients were newly diagnosed, with disease duration under 2 months, and aged 18 to 65 years. Patients with other autoimmune diseases, uncontrolled infections, pregnancy or lactation were excluded. Clinical symptoms, serum thyroxine, TRAb, thyroid ultrasound and orbital computed tomography were used for diagnosis. PBMCs were isolated from about 10 ml of fresh peripheral blood by Ficoll-Paque density gradient centrifugation. Total RNA was extracted using Trizol reagent, and RNA quality was checked on an Agilent 2100 Bioanalyzer. TCR beta CDR3 regions were amplified from RNA transcripts for repertoire sequencing. HTBI primers and the Qiagen OneStep RT-PCR kit were used in a first-round RT-PCR, which was followed by a second-round multiplex PCR, size selection and purification. Libraries were sequenced on an Illumina HiSeq2000 using paired-end 100 bp reads. The source study handled its data this way. SOAPnuke was used for read processing, and reads with adapters, uncalled bases, a mean Phred below 15, or no exact constant-primer or identifier match were discarded. COPE v1.2.5 was used to merge high-quality paired reads. Each unique nucleotide sequence was defined as a clonotype, and clonotypes were aligned to IMGT TRB V, D and J references with MiTCR v1.1. The analysis was limited to V-J combinations with a frequency above 0.0001, which together covered 98% to 99.2% of repertoires. For each V-J combination, a TCR clonal expansion and chaos score was defined as F50 clonal expansion divided by the chaos observed in the TCRdist matrix. Welch's t-statistics and random forest were used to reduce the features to about 12 V-J combinations, which were then used as input to a naive Bayes classifier. The Morisita-Horn index was used to measure how similar the thyroid and blood repertoires were. TCRdb reprocessing: public reads trimmed at Q25 with fastp, clones called with MiXCR, in-frame beta chains kept. Every distinct CDR3 protein forms one entry, paired with its most common genes and DNA. TCRdb, not the original authors, processed these V and J calls. In this sample the table shows around 400,000 distinct CDR3 sequences, around 21% of which occur a single time. The leading ten clones occupy under 3.5% of the sample.

Ten or more counts support this clonotype. This clone's antigen is unknown. Qualities for individual bases were not recorded, and no much larger clone is one base off. CDR3 length: 12 amino acids, cysteine to phenylalanine. The DNA shown is the 36-base CDR3, in frame from base 1. Trimming costs V 2 bases and J 4 bases, and their ends lie 5 bases apart. Input material: peripheral blood. The chain employs TRBV12-3 or TRBV12-4 and TRBJ1-1, with the D gene not clear enough to name. The source is a woman aged 18-29 years with stable Graves' hyperthyroidism. Donor details come from another sample of the same person, matched by shared clones. This receptor carries the CDR3 CASSLLGTEAFF. The DNA is as follows: TGTGCCAGCAGTTTACTGGGCACTGAAGCTTTCTTT.